This passage covers 20 T cell receptor beta chains from one sample sequenced in a study of CD8+ T cells in alopecia areata. Treatment of the sample: oral pan-JAK inhibitor, 5-10 mg twice daily. RNA was isolated and reverse transcribed to cDNA, the sequencing template. Only in-frame clones appear in the TCRdb table, and some are missing; sequencing was by immunoSEQ multiplex PCR. Seen here are fewer than 250,000 clones, 50% to 60% observed once, and the top ten hold roughly 0.7%. This specimen was CD4+ T cells sorted from blood, taken at week 4, from a patient treated with tofacitinib. These receptors were collected from a human donor with alopecia areata.

The V gene is TRBV29-1, the J gene TRBJ1-2, with 8 bases lining up with TRBD1. Germline V CDR1 and CDR2: SQVTM, ANQGSEA. The V gene end was trimmed by 3 bases and the J gene end by 4 bases; junction bases not matched to a gene: 7. The CDR3 sequence is 14 residues long. CDR3 residues: CSVDDRGFGYGYTF. The CDR3 DNA follows: TGCAGCGTTGATGACAGGGGATTCGGCTATGGCTACACCTTC.

V usage is TRBV30 and J usage is TRBJ2-1; D might be TRBD2 (6 bases). The CDR3 runs to 13 residues. The germline V and J ends were trimmed by 2 bases and 4 bases, with 9 bases remaining between them. Germline CDR1 is GTSNPN and CDR2 is SVGIG (reference sequence). The CDR3 bases are TGTGCCTGGAGTCCCGGGACTTACAATGAGCAGTTCTTC. As protein: CAWSPGTYNEQFF. Complete variable domain (other parts from reference TRBV30 and TRBJ2-1): SQTIHQWPATLVQPVGSPLSLECTVEGTSNPNLYWYRQAAGRGLQLLFYSVGIGQISSEVPQNLSASRPQDRQFILSSKKLLLSDSGFYLCAWSPGTYNEQFFGPGTRLTVL.

The V gene is TRBV25-1, the J gene TRBJ2-7; D possibly corresponds to TRBD2 (6 bases). The CDR3 runs 13 residues. Germline V gene lookup returns CDR1 MGHDK and CDR2 SYGVNS. Between the trimmed V and J ends, which lost 6 bases and 0 bases, there was a span of 9 bases. The CDR3: CASRHGSSYEQYF. In nucleotides, the CDR3 is TGTGCCAGCAGGCACGGGAGCTCCTACGAGCAGTACTTC.

This rearrangement joins TRBV15 to TRBJ2-5; 9 bases line up with TRBD1. Germline CDR1 and CDR2: LNHNV and YYDKDF (reference sequence). V gave up 3 bases and J gave up 4 bases; unmatched junction bases: 18. This CDR3 region has 19 residues. CDR3 bases: TGTGCCACCAGCAGGGGGACGTACAGGGGGCTTGATAGGTTAGAGACCCAGTACTTC. Its protein is CATSRGTYRGLDRLETQYF. Drawing the rest from reference TRBV15 and TRBJ2-5, the complete variable domain is DAMVIQNPRYQVTQFGKPVTLSCSQTLNHNVMYWYQQKSSQAPKLLFHYYDKDFNNEADTPDNFQSRRPNTSFCFLDIRSPGLGDTAMYLCATSRGTYRGLDRLETQYFGPGTRLLVL.

V usage is TRBV19 and J usage is TRBJ2-7; D not certain. From germline, CDR1 is LNHDA and CDR2 SQIVND (reference sequence). The CDR3 is 9 amino acids. The V gene lost 4 bases and the J gene lost 6 bases, with 1 base spanning the gap. DNA of the CDR3: TGTGCCAGTAGTAGCGAGCAGTACTTC. As protein: CASSSEQYF.

Comment on this clone: Other DNA sequences in the sample encode the same CDR3. The chain joins TRBV5-1 to TRBJ2-5, with 9 bases that match TRBD1. The CDR3 loop spans 14 amino acids. Germline loops: CDR1 SGHRS, CDR2 YFSETQ. The ends lost 2 bases at V and 3 bases at J; junction bases unmatched: 2. CDR3 coding DNA: TGCGCCAGCAGCTTCACAGGGGGCGAAGAGACCCAGTACTTC. It encodes CASSFTGGEETQYF.

The rearrangement uses TRBV5-4 and TRBJ1-5; D call uncertain. The germline V gene has CDR1 SGHNT and CDR2 YYREEE (reference sequence). There are 15 residues in the CDR3. The germline V and J ends were trimmed by 0 bases and 3 bases, with 10 bases remaining between them. The CDR3 reads CASSLEGFFNQPQHF. CDR3 sequence (DNA): TGTGCCAGCAGCTTGGAAGGGTTTTTCAATCAGCCCCAGCATTTT. The whole variable domain, remainder taken from reference TRBV5-4 and TRBJ1-5, is ETGVTQSPTHLIKTRGQQVTLRCSSQSGHNTVSWYQQALGQGPQFIFQYYREEENGRGNFPPRFSGLQFPNYSSELNVNALELDDSALYLCASSLEGFFNQPQHFGDGTRLSIL.

The rearrangement joins TRBV29-1 to TRBJ2-7; 11 positions match TRBD2. The CDR3 runs to 14 residues. Germline CDR1 and CDR2: SQVTM and ANQGSEA. With V trimmed by 5 bases and J by 2 bases, 5 bases remained unmatched. The CDR3 bases are TGCAGCGTTCAAGGGACTAGCGGTACCTACGAGCAGTACTTC. Translated, it gives CSVQGTSGTYEQYF.

The rearrangement joins TRBV2 to TRBJ2-6; no reliable D call. V lost 6 bases, J lost 1 base, and 10 bases lay in between. Looked up from germline, CDR1 is SNHLY and CDR2 is FYNNEI. The CDR3 is 15 amino acids. The CDR3 is CASRRDVSGANVLTF. The CDR3, as DNA: TGTGCCAGCAGGAGAGACGTGTCTGGGGCCAACGTCCTGACTTTC. Full variable domain (missing parts from reference TRBV2 and TRBJ2-6): EPEVTQTPSHQVTQMGQEVILRCVPISNHLYFYWYRQILGQKVEFLVSFYNNEISEKSEIFDDQFSVERPDGSNFTLKIRSTKLEDSAMYFCASRRDVSGANVLTFGAGSRLTVL.

This clone showed up just a few times. V and J are TRBV5-1 and TRBJ2-1, with 13 nucleotides matching TRBD2. Germline values: CDR1 SGHRS, CDR2 YFSETQ. The length of the CDR3 is 15 residues. V lost 4 bases to trimming and J lost 6 bases; unmatched junction nucleotides: 4. The CDR3: CASSRTSGSVNEQFF. CDR3 bases: TGCGCCAGCAGCAGGACTAGCGGGAGCGTCAATGAGCAGTTCTTC.

The J gene is TRBJ1-2, the V gene TRBV29-1, with D possibly matching TRBD1 (6 bases). CDR1 and CDR2 (germline): SQVTM, ANQGSEA. V gave up 7 bases and J gave up 6 bases, with 9 bases separating them. The CDR3 extends over 10 amino acids. CDR3 bases: TGCAGCGCCCAGGGGAATGGCTACACCTTC. Protein: CSAQGNGYTF.

This chain uses TRBV6-5 with TRBJ2-7; D might be TRBD1 or TRBD2, each matching 5 bases. The CDR3 length is 14 residues. V lost 4 bases to trimming and J lost 3 bases, with 13 bases between them. In germline, CDR1 is MNHEY, CDR2 SVGAGI. The CDR3 bases are TGTGCCAGCAGTTCCCCCACGGGGCACTACGAGCAGTACTTC. Translating gives CASSSPTGHYEQYF.

This clone appeared a few times. This CDR3 is also generated by other DNA sequences in the sample. The chain links TRBV30 to TRBJ2-1; 11 bases are shared with TRBD2. Germline V CDR1 and CDR2: GTSNPN, SVGIG (reference sequence). The CDR3 is 16 residues long. The J segment lost 0 bases and the V segment lost 4 bases, leaving 5 bases of the junction unmatched. CDR3 region: CAWTGTSGSSYNEQFF. DNA of the CDR3: TGTGCCTGGACCGGGACTAGCGGAAGCTCCTACAATGAGCAGTTCTTC. Looking up the rest from reference TRBV30 and TRBJ2-1 gives the full variable domain: SQTIHQWPATLVQPVGSPLSLECTVEGTSNPNLYWYRQAAGRGLQLLFYSVGIGQISSEVPQNLSASRPQDRQFILSSKKLLLSDSGFYLCAWTGTSGSSYNEQFFGPGTRLTVL.

J is TRBJ1-1 and V is TRBV29-1, with D perhaps matching TRBD1 (5 bases). Germline-derived CDR1 and CDR2 are SQVTM and ANQGSEA. This CDR3 is built from 14 residues. The ends were cut back, 4 bases at V and 4 bases at J, with 16 bases in the middle. In DNA form, the CDR3 reads TGCAGCGTTGTGGGGTCTATGGGGACCACTGAAGCTTTCTTT. Protein product: CSVVGSMGTTEAFF.

This chain joins TRBV15 and TRBJ1-1; D gene unclear. Trimming left V 1 base short and J 0 bases short, with 9 bases between. From germline, CDR1 is LNHNV and CDR2 YYDKDF (reference sequence). The CDR3 spans 15 residues. The CDR3 region is CATSRGEGLNTEAFF. The CDR3 region has the DNA TGTGCCACCAGCAGAGGTGAGGGCTTGAACACTGAAGCTTTCTTT.

The chain links TRBV25-1 to TRBJ2-4; the match to TRBD2 covers 11 bases. The CDR3 spans 16 residues. Germline CDR1 and CDR2: MGHDK and SYGVNS. The V gene end was trimmed by 6 bases and the J gene end by 1 base; junction bases not matched to a gene: 5. CDR3 sequence (DNA): TGTGCCAGCAGAACTAGCGGGGGCATCGCCAAAAACATTCAGTACTTC. It codes for CASRTSGGIAKNIQYF.

The J gene is TRBJ1-2, the V gene TRBV5-4; D uncertain. Germline lookup yields CDR1 SGHNT and CDR2 YYREEE (reference sequence). V lost 0 bases to trimming and J lost 14 bases, with 17 bases between them. The CDR3 is 13 residues long. The CDR3 region is CASSLARQATGTF. The CDR3 nucleotides are TGTGCCAGCAGCTTGGCCCGGCAGGCCACTGGGACCTTC.

This clone was observed a handful of times. The genes are TRBV27 and TRBJ2-7; D perhaps matches TRBD2 (6 bases). Trimming removed 0 bases at V and 3 bases at J, with 15 bases between. The V gene's germline CDR1 is MNHEY and CDR2 SMNVEV (reference sequence). This CDR3 has 16 residues. The CDR3 DNA follows: TGTGCCAGCAGTTTATCCGGAGGGACTCTTTACTACGAGCAGTACTTC. Translating gives CASSLSGGTLYYEQYF.

Turning to this clone: The sample carries other DNA sequences with the same CDR3. This rearrangement joins TRBV29-1 to TRBJ2-3, with D perhaps matching TRBD1 or TRBD2 (5 bases each). Deletions cut 3 bases from V and 4 bases from J, with 5 bases between. Germline values: CDR1 SQVTM, CDR2 ANQGSEA. The CDR3 is made up of 11 amino acids. The CDR3 region is CSVEGADTQYF. CDR3 sequence (DNA): TGCAGCGTTGAGGGGGCAGATACGCAGTATTTT.

The V call is TRBV14, the J call TRBJ1-1, with D unclear. The germline V gene encodes CDR1 SGHDN and CDR2 FVKESK. V lost 1 base and J 7 bases, leaving 7 bases between the germline ends. This CDR3 has 12 residues. The CDR3 sequence is CASSQGVGEAFF. The DNA for the CDR3 is TGTGCCAGCAGCCAAGGAGTCGGTGAAGCTTTCTTT.